The clone carrying this T cell receptor beta chain has only a few counts. This entry is derived from a study of blood T cell repertoires in COVID-19. The CDR3 length is 17 residues. CDR1 is KGHSH and CDR2 is LQKENI in the germline V gene. The J segment lost 7 bases and the V segment lost 6 bases, leaving 11 bases of the junction unmatched. Method: immunoSEQ multiplex PCR; TCRdb's copy keeps in-frame clones and lacks some. The sample lists roughly 320,000 clones, approximately 86% seen once, with 1% to 1.5% in the top ten. The sequence derives from a man aged 65 to 85 with acute or convalescent COVID-19. The rearrangement uses TRBV18 and TRBJ2-1; 14 bases are a match to TRBD2. Sequenced sample: peripheral blood. CDR3 DNA sequence: TGTGCCAGCTCGCCTATTTGGACTAGCGGGAGGCCTAATGAGCAGTTCTTC. Its protein product is CASSPIWTSGRPNEQFF.